One and the same sample provided the 12 T cell receptor beta chains below, sequenced in a study of blood T cell repertoires in COVID-19. Assay used: immunoSEQ multiplex PCR; TCRdb lists only in-frame clones, some missing. The sample lists 150,000 to 200,000 clones; around nine tenths were seen once. Input material: peripheral blood. The receptors shown here come from a man aged 55 to 70 with COVID-19, enrolled during active disease.

The chain carries TRBV18 and TRBJ1-1; tentatively, D is TRBD1 (5 bases). Trimming shortened V by 8 bases and J by 3 bases, and 16 bases separated the two germline ends. This CDR3 comprises 14 residues. Germline V gives CDR1 KGHSH, CDR2 LQKENI. The CDR3 bases are TGTGCCAGCACGGCGCCGGGGGGATACACTGAAGCTTTCTTT. Translation: CASTAPGGYTEAFF.

This clone was recorded only once. V and J are TRBV18 and TRBJ1-2; 8 bases align to TRBD1. Trimming took 0 bases from V and 10 from J; bases not matched to a gene: 7. This CDR3 contains 14 residues. CDR1 is KGHSH and CDR2 is LQKENI in the germline V gene. The CDR3 here is CASSPPGQGGSYTF. In nucleotides, the CDR3 is TGTGCCAGCTCACCACCAGGACAGGGAGGATCCTACACCTTC.

This clone was counted a single time. V is TRBV9 and J is TRBJ1-2; D unresolved. The CDR3 covers 13 residues. V lost 0 bases and J lost 2, with 5 bases in between. Germline V gene lookup returns CDR1 SGDLS and CDR2 YYNGEE. The CDR3 protein is CASSVERNYGYTF. CDR3 coding DNA: TGTGCCAGCAGCGTAGAACGGAACTATGGCTACACCTTC.

V is TRBV19 and J is TRBJ1-2, with a tentative D call TRBD1 (5 bases). The CDR3 length is 13 residues. V was trimmed by 5 bases and J by 9 bases, leaving 16 bases between them. Germline V gives CDR1 LNHDA, CDR2 SQIVND (reference sequence). CDR3 nucleotides: TGTGCCAGTAGTGCGCGGGACGGTCTGAGCTACACCTTC. It yields the protein CASSARDGLSYTF.

The chain links TRBV7-9 to TRBJ2-7; 8 nucleotides match TRBD1. The germline CDR1 and CDR2 sequences are SEHNR and FQNEAQ (reference sequence). The CDR3 has 15 residues. The junction had 11 bases not matched to a gene; V was cut back by 5 bases and J by 5 bases. This CDR3 reads CASSPGQGGVDEQYF. CDR3 bases: TGTGCCAGCAGCCCCGGACAGGGAGGAGTGGACGAGCAGTACTTC. Full variable domain (missing parts from reference TRBV7-9 and TRBJ2-7): DTGVSQNPRHKITKRGQNVTFRCDPISEHNRLYWYRQTLGQGPEFLTYFQNEAQLEKSRLLSDRFSAERPKGSFSTLEIQRTEQGDSAMYLCASSPGQGGVDEQYFGPGTRLTVT.

The V and J genes are TRBV19 and TRBJ2-1; TRBD2 matches at 10 bases. From germline, CDR1 is LNHDA and CDR2 SQIVND (reference sequence). The CDR3 length is 14 residues. Germline trimming cut 4 bases from V and 7 bases from J; bases unmatched to any gene: 4. For the CDR3, the DNA is TGTGCCAGTAGTACCGGGACTAGCGCAAATGAGCAGTTCTTC. Translated: CASSTGTSANEQFF.

This clone was seen ten or more times. This sequence joins TRBV11-2 and TRBJ1-1; no definite D call. The CDR3 is 14 residues long. In germline, CDR1 is SGHAT, CDR2 FQNNGV. Trimming cost V 5 bases and J 1 base, with 11 bases left between them. The CDR3 coding sequence is TGTGCCAGCAGCCGTGTCACGGGGAACACTGAAGCTTTCTTT. This translates into CASSRVTGNTEAFF.

V is TRBV7-2 and J is TRBJ2-1; 9 nucleotides align to TRBD2. The CDR3 covers 15 residues. Germline V gene lookup returns CDR1 SGHTA and CDR2 FQGNSA. Trimming removed 5 bases from V and 10 bases from J; junction bases left unmatched: 12. CDR3 coding DNA: TGTGCCAGCAGCCCTCCTAGCGGGGCGAGGAAGGAGCAGTTCTTC. Translation: CASSPPSGARKEQFF.

The chain recombines TRBV19 with TRBJ1-2, with D unresolved. The CDR3 contains 13 residues. The germline CDR1 and CDR2 sequences are LNHDA and SQIVND (reference sequence). V lost 4 bases and J 2 bases, leaving 8 bases between the germline ends. This CDR3 reads CASSNRGNYGYTF. The DNA for the CDR3 is TGTGCCAGTAGTAATCGGGGAAACTATGGCTACACCTTC.

The chain has TRBV24-1 and TRBJ1-5, with 7 nucleotides matching TRBD1. This CDR3 is built from 14 residues. V gave up 3 bases and J gave up 9 bases; unmatched junction bases: 7. Germline loops: CDR1 KGHDR, CDR2 SFDVKD. The CDR3, as DNA: TGTGCCACCAGTGATGGGACAGTTTTGGCGCCCCAGCATTTT. Residues: CATSDGTVLAPQHF.

The J gene is TRBJ1-5, the V gene TRBV27, with a possible D match to TRBD1 (5 bases). This CDR3 region has 18 residues. Trimming left V 5 bases short and J 5 bases short, with 25 bases between. Germline CDR1 reads MNHEY; CDR2 reads SMNVEV (reference sequence). CDR3 amino acids: CASSATSGLAERYQPQHF. CDR3 nucleotide sequence: TGTGCCAGCAGTGCCACATCGGGACTGGCGGAAAGGTATCAGCCCCAGCATTTT.

This clone occurred a few times. The chain uses TRBV19 and TRBJ2-1; 13 nucleotides agree with TRBD2. V was pared by 1 base and J by 5 bases, with 5 bases of the junction left unmatched. Germline V CDR1 and CDR2: LNHDA, SQIVND (reference sequence). This CDR3 region has 17 residues. Here the CDR3 DNA reads TGTGCCAGTAGTATAGGTCTCGGACTAGCGGGAGACAATGAGCAGTTCTTC. It is translated as CASSIGLGLAGDNEQFF.